A selection of T cell receptor beta chains follows, all from one sample in a study of T cell responses to AZD1222 COVID-19 vaccine. Using immunoSEQ multiplex PCR, the repertoire was profiled, and TCRdb retains in-frame clones only, with some absent. Altogether around 110,000 clones are present, over 80% being singletons, with the ten largest covering 8% to 10%. This specimen consisted of peripheral blood, obtained 28 days after the second AZD1222 dose. The receptors were sampled from an adult who received the AZD1222 COVID-19 vaccine. CDR3s include the opening cysteine and the closing phenylalanine or tryptophan. A D gene is named only where the DNA matches it firmly. Clone size is shown for a subset of rows, as once, few, many or a class of expanded clone.

TRBV25-1	TRBJ2-7	-	TRBD1	TGTGCCAGCAGACTGACAGGGAGCCACGAGCAGTACTTC	CASRLTGSHEQYF
TRBV18	TRBJ1-1	-	-	TGTGCCAGCTCACCACAGGTATCGAACACTGAAGCTTTCTTT	CASSPQVSNTEAFF
TRBV7-3	TRBJ2-2	-	TRBD2	TGTGCCAGCAGCCTCGGACTAGCCGGGGAGCTGTTTTTT	CASSLGLAGELFF
TRBV6-5	TRBJ1-2	-	TRBD1	TGTGCCACCGCCCTGGACAGGGCCTATGGCTACACCTTC	CATALDRAYGYTF
TRBV6-1	TRBJ1-1	-	TRBD1	TGTGCCAGCAGTGACAGGGGGCCCACTGAAGCTTTCTTT	CASSDRGPTEAFF
TRBV6-2/TRBV6-3	TRBJ1-2	-	-	TGTGCCAGCAGTCAGACCGTGAACTATGGCTACACCTTC	CASSQTVNYGYTF
TRBV4-1	TRBJ2-7	-	-	TGCGCCAGCAGCCAACTACCACTACTCTACGAGCAGTACTTC	CASSQLPLLYEQYF
TRBV28	TRBJ1-2	once	TRBD1	TGTGCCAGCAGTCTCCGGGGGACAGGGGTTGCCTATGGCTACACCTTC	CASSLRGTGVAYGYTF
TRBV30	TRBJ2-2	-	TRBD1	TGTGCCTGGAGTGGGACAGGGAACACCGGGGAGCTGTTTTTT	CAWSGTGNTGELFF
TRBV28	TRBJ1-3	-	-	TGTGCCAGCAGGCTAGGGGCAGGACTCTCTGGAAACACCATATATTTT	CASRLGAGLSGNTIYF
TRBV9	TRBJ2-7	-	-	TGTGCCAGCAGCGTAATGGACAATGCCTACGAGCAGTACTTC	CASSVMDNAYEQYF
TRBV9	TRBJ1-3	-	-	TGTGCCAGCAGCGTCGGGGGGCGATTAAGCTCTGGAAACACCATATATTTT	CASSVGGRLSSGNTIYF
TRBV5-1	TRBJ2-1	-	TRBD2	TGCGCCAGCAGCTCTTGGGGGGGACTTCTTGAGCAGTTCTTC	CASSSWGGLLEQFF
TRBV7-9	TRBJ1-2	-	TRBD1	TGTGCCAGCAGCTTAGAGGAGGACAGGGCGGCTTCGGGCTACACCTTC	CASSLEEDRAASGYTF
TRBV13	TRBJ2-3	few	-	TGTGCCAGCGGAAGGGAGGCGACAGGCGACACAGATACGCAGTATTTT	CASGREATGDTDTQYF
TRBV14	TRBJ1-1	medium-sized	-	TGTGCCAGCAGCCTTGGCAGTGGACTGGCTGAAGCTTTCTTT	CASSLGSGLAEAFF
TRBV12-5	TRBJ1-1	-	-	TGTGCTAGTGGTAACGGGGGAACCAAAAGGAACACTGAAGCTTTCTTT	CASGNGGTKRNTEAFF
TRBV6-5	TRBJ1-6	-	TRBD1	TGTGCCAGCAGTTCCAGACAGGGTGGGAATTCACCCCTCCACTTT	CASSSRQGGNSPLHF
TRBV18	TRBJ2-2	-	-	TGTGCCAGCTCATCAGGGAACACCGGGGAGCTGTTTTTT	CASSSGNTGELFF